Shown below are 24 T cell receptor beta chains from a single sample sequenced in a study of molecular identifiers for immune sequencing clone quantification. TCRdb reprocessed the PCR reads with MiXCR, giving one entry per CDR3 protein. Of approximately 550,000 distinct CDR3 sequences listed, about 22% are singletons. The sequenced material came from naive CD8+ T cells from blood, with Jurkat cell RNA spiked in. As for subset: FACS-sorted CD8+CD4-CCR7+CD45RA+ naive T cells. These receptors were obtained from a human donor in good health. Some libraries in this study had Jurkat cell RNA spiked in.

This chain uses TRBV18 with TRBJ2-3, with a possible D match to TRBD1 (5 bases). CDR3 length: 12 residues. Germline V lookup: CDR1 KGHSH, CDR2 LQKENI. V was shortened by 4 bases and J by 6 bases, with 8 bases between the two germline ends. The CDR3 nucleotides read TGTGCCAGCTCACGACCAGGGGATACGCAGTATTTT. This encodes CASSRPGDTQYF.

This clonotype was counted between two and nine times. The chain joins TRBV20-1 to TRBJ1-5; weak D call: TRBD1 (6 bases). This CDR3 contains 14 residues. Between the trimmed V and J ends, which lost 2 bases and 7 bases, there was a span of 15 bases. Germline loops: CDR1 DFQATT, CDR2 SNEGSKA (reference sequence). This chain's CDR3 is CSARSPGTTQPQHF. The CDR3 DNA sequence: TGCAGTGCTAGATCGCCCGGGACAACCCAGCCCCAGCATTTT.

V gene TRBV20-1 combines with J gene TRBJ2-3; D might be TRBD2 (5 bases). There are 14 residues in the CDR3. The germline gives CDR1 DFQATT, CDR2 SNEGSKA (reference sequence). Between the trimmed V and J ends, which lost 2 bases and 0 bases, there was a span of 9 bases. The CDR3 region has the DNA TGCAGTGCTAGACTAGCAATTAGCACAGATACGCAGTATTTT. It translates to CSARLAISTDTQYF.

This clonotype was picked up one time. A much more abundant neighbour one base away suggests this may be a read error. The rearrangement uses TRBV6-6 and TRBJ1-1; 8 bases line up with TRBD1. The CDR3 length is 13 residues. Germline-derived CDR1 and CDR2 are MNHNY and SVGAGI (reference sequence). CDR3 DNA: TGTGCCACCGGACAGGGTAGGGGAACTGAAGCTTACTTT. It yields the protein CATGQGRGTEAYF.

About this clonotype: A junction boundary mismatches the germline segment, possibly from a read error. The J gene is TRBJ1-6, the V gene TRBV6-2 or TRBV6-3; D remains unclear. There are 14 residues in the CDR3. The germline CDR1 and CDR2 sequences are MNHEY and SVGEGT. The CDR3, as DNA: TGTGCCAGCAGTTTGTGGACTGGGGTGACGGCTCTCCGCTTT. It specifies CASSLWTGVTALRF.

The chain is built from TRBV9 and TRBJ1-5; tentatively, D is TRBD1 (6 bases). The CDR3 consists of 14 residues. Germline CDR1 and CDR2: SGDLS and YYNGEE. V dropped 3 bases and J dropped 5 bases, with 12 bases sitting between them. The CDR3 sequence is CASSEDRGDQPQHF. The CDR3 coding sequence is TGTGCCAGCAGCGAGGACAGAGGAGATCAGCCCCAGCATTTT.

V usage is TRBV24-1 and J usage is TRBJ2-4, with 8 bases lining up with TRBD1. Trimming cost V 4 bases and J 0 bases; bases outside gene matches: 28. The CDR3 spans 24 residues. The germline V gene encodes CDR1 KGHDR and CDR2 SFDVKD. Here the CDR3 DNA reads TGTGCCACCAGTGACCAGACAGGGGTAGACCAAAAGGGGTCTCGGTGGATAGCCAAAAACATTCAGTACTTC. Amino acid sequence: CATSDQTGVDQKGSRWIAKNIQYF.

Comment on this clonotype: Possible read error: a much larger clone is one base away. This rearrangement joins TRBV20-1 to TRBJ2-7, with D possibly being TRBD1 (5 bases). Germline V gives CDR1 DFQATT, CDR2 SNEGSKA (reference sequence). V was pared by 0 bases and J by 4 bases, with 19 bases between. The CDR3 is 16 residues long. CDR3 region: CSARDPPLQGIYEQYF. The CDR3 DNA reads as TGCAGTGCTAGAGATCCCCCTCTGCAGGGAATTTACGAGCAGTACTTC.

The V and J genes are TRBV6-2 or TRBV6-3 and TRBJ1-5; weak D call: TRBD1 (6 bases). V was clipped by 2 bases and J by 5 bases, with 16 bases between them. Germline CDR1 reads MNHEY; CDR2 reads SVGEGT. This CDR3 has 16 residues. The CDR3 bases are TGTGCCAGCAGTTACCGGGGGGCCCTACTCCATCAGCCCCAGCATTTT. Translating gives CASSYRGALLHQPQHF.

This clonotype was recorded many times. V is TRBV6-6 and J is TRBJ1-5; 7 bases are a match to TRBD1. Germline-derived CDR1 and CDR2 are MNHNY and SVGAGI (reference sequence). The CDR3 is 15 residues long. Trimming removed 0 bases from V and 9 bases from J; junction bases left unmatched: 8. CDR3 bases: TGTGCCAGCAGTTACTCCCTGGACAGGCCCTCGCCCCAGCATTTT. Amino acid sequence: CASSYSLDRPSPQHF.

This clonotype came up many times. The chain is built from TRBV7-8 and TRBJ1-1; maybe TRBD1 (5 bases). The CDR3 is 14 residues long. Germline values: CDR1 SGHVS, CDR2 FQNEAQ. V was cut by 4 bases and J by 4 bases, with 13 bases left in between. As DNA, the CDR3 is TGTGCCAGCAGCTCTCACCCGACAGTCACTGAAGCTTTCTTT. Protein sequence: CASSSHPTVTEAFF.

This clonotype was seen repeatedly, ten times or more. The V gene is TRBV6-5, the J gene TRBJ2-5; maybe TRBD2 (5 bases). Germline CDR1 is MNHEY and CDR2 is SVGAGI. The V end was cut by 2 bases, the J end by 0 bases, with 7 bases between. This CDR3 has 14 amino acids. This chain's CDR3 is CASSYRGDQETQYF. In DNA form, the CDR3 reads TGTGCCAGCAGTTACCGGGGAGACCAAGAGACCCAGTACTTC.

This clonotype came up many times. The chain carries TRBV7-9 and TRBJ1-5, with D uncertain. The CDR3 is 15 residues long. The germline CDR1 and CDR2 sequences are SEHNR and FQNEAQ (reference sequence). V lost 6 bases, J lost 6 bases, and 18 bases lay in between. The DNA for the CDR3 is TGTGCCAGCAGTGGAAAGGGCCCCGGCGGTCAGCCCCAGCATTTT. Its protein is CASSGKGPGGQPQHF.

This clonotype was counted ten times or more. The chain uses TRBV13 and TRBJ2-3, with 9 bases matching TRBD2. Trimming removed 2 bases from V and 0 bases from J; junction bases left unmatched: 9. CDR1 PRHDT and CDR2 FYEKMQ come from the germline V gene (reference sequence). This CDR3 contains 18 residues. The CDR3 reads CASSLRDSGGLSTDTQYF. The CDR3 DNA sequence: TGTGCCAGCAGCTTACGTGATAGCGGGGGACTTAGCACAGATACGCAGTATTTT. Full variable domain (rest looked up from reference TRBV13 and TRBJ2-3): AAGVIQSPRHLIKEKRETATLKCYPIPRHDTVYWYQQGPGQDPQFLISFYEKMQSDKGSIPDRFSAQQFSDYHSELNMSSLELGDSALYFCASSLRDSGGLSTDTQYFGPGTRLTVL.

This clonotype was counted a few times. The chain carries TRBV2 and TRBJ1-2, with D unclear. The CDR3 loop spans 12 amino acids. Between the trimmed V and J ends, which lost 8 bases and 3 bases, there was a span of 10 bases. Germline V gene data show CDR1 as SNHLY and CDR2 as FYNNEI. The CDR3, as DNA: TGTGCCAGCCATGACGGCTACTATGGCTACACCTTC. Translation: CASHDGYYGYTF.

For the CDR3, the DNA is TGTGCCAGCAGCCAAGATTGGTGGGTCGGGGAGCTGTTTTTT. Protein sequence: CASSQDWWVGELFF. J is TRBJ2-2 and V is TRBV4-2; no reliable D call. V was trimmed by 0 bases and J by 7 bases, leaving 9 bases between them. CDR3 size: 14 residues. CDR1 and CDR2 from the germline V gene are LGHNA and YNFKEQ.

This clonotype has just a few counts. The V gene is TRBV2, the J gene TRBJ1-5, with D perhaps matching TRBD1 (5 bases). Deletions cut 1 base from V and 7 bases from J, with 14 bases between. This CDR3 comprises 15 residues. From germline, CDR1 is SNHLY and CDR2 FYNNEI. CDR3 DNA sequence: TGTGCCAGCAGTGAAGTGGGGGGTCTTGTCCAGCCCCAGCATTTT. Its translation: CASSEVGGLVQPQHF.

Ten or more counts support this clonotype. The chain is built from TRBV29-1 and TRBJ2-7, with unresolved D. Germline lookup yields CDR1 SQVTM and CDR2 ANQGSEA. The V and J ends lost 7 bases and 3 bases respectively, with 13 bases between them. The CDR3 loop spans 12 amino acids. CDR3 in DNA: TGCAGCGCTGCCAGAGACGGCTACGAGCAGTACTTC. Protein product: CSAARDGYEQYF.

The sample holds many counts of this clonotype. This chain links TRBV4-1 with TRBJ1-1; 10 bases fit TRBD1. Germline CDR1 and CDR2: MGHRA and YSYEKL. J was trimmed by 3 bases and V by 0 bases; bases with no gene match: 10. The CDR3 is 18 amino acids. CDR3 residues: CASSQDSPGTGADTEAFF. DNA of the CDR3: TGCGCCAGCAGCCAAGACTCCCCGGGGACAGGGGCGGACACTGAAGCTTTCTTT.

This clonotype appeared a few times. One end of the junction varies from germline; a read error may be responsible. The J gene is TRBJ2-1, the V gene TRBV11-2; TRBD2 matches at 10 bases. There are 16 residues in the CDR3. Germline CDR1 and CDR2: SGHAT and FQNNGV. The CDR3 DNA reads TGTGCCAGCAGCCCGGCCCTAGCGGGGGATTACAAGGAGCAGTTCTTC. Its protein product is CASSPALAGDYKEQFF.

Worth noting for this clonotype: The final CDR3 position lacks the conserved phenylalanine or tryptophan, pointing to a likely read error. This rearrangement joins TRBV28 to TRBJ2-1; 9 positions agree with TRBD1. This CDR3 is built from 14 residues. With V trimmed by 4 bases and J by 7 bases, 5 bases remained unmatched. The germline V gene has CDR1 MDHEN and CDR2 SYDVKM. The CDR3 here is CASSYRGLSNEQFS. For the CDR3, the DNA is TGTGCCAGCAGTTACAGGGGGCTAAGTAATGAGCAGTTCTCC.

The chain employs TRBV6-5 and TRBJ1-1; no clear D gene. Per germline, CDR1 MNHEY and CDR2 SVGAGI. V was shortened by 2 bases and J by 2 bases, with 12 bases between the two germline ends. There are 15 residues in the CDR3. CDR3 in DNA: TGTGCCAGCAGTTACAGGCATAGCCCTAACACTGAAGCTTTCTTT. Translated: CASSYRHSPNTEAFF.

This clonotype was found a few times. The V gene is TRBV6-5, the J gene TRBJ1-3; 8 nucleotides line up with TRBD1. This CDR3 comprises 15 residues. J lost 0 bases, V lost 6 bases, and 4 bases had no gene match. In germline, CDR1 is MNHEY, CDR2 SVGAGI. CDR3 region: CASSGQGYSGNTIYF. The CDR3 region has the DNA TGTGCCAGCAGCGGACAGGGATACTCTGGAAACACCATATATTTT.

A word on this clonotype: The CDR3 end shows no conserved phenylalanine or tryptophan, and so a read error is likely. The chain carries TRBV27 and TRBJ2-7; the match to TRBD2 covers 10 bases. Trimming cost V 0 bases and J 2 bases; bases outside gene matches: 4. The V gene's germline CDR1 is MNHEY and CDR2 SMNVEV (reference sequence). This CDR3 spans 16 amino acids. CDR3 loop: CASSLSSSGSPYEQYL. As DNA, the CDR3 is TGTGCCAGCAGTTTATCGTCTAGCGGGAGCCCCTACGAGCAGTACCTC.